This T cell receptor beta chain derives from a study of glioma-infiltrating T cells. TCR alpha and beta CDR3 regions were amplified from RNA using iRepertoire nested multiplex PCR. One-step reverse transcription and amplification started from approximately 100-400 ng of tissue mRNA or PBMC total RNA. TCRdb reprocessed the multiplex PCR reads with MiXCR, giving one entry per CDR3 protein. The sample carries 150,000 to 200,000 distinct CDR3 sequences, around 42% recorded once. The CDR3 extends over 12 amino acids. Unmatched junction bases numbered 7, after V lost 3 bases and J lost 12 bases. CDR1 is DFQATT and CDR2 is SNEGSKA in the germline V gene (reference sequence).

The clonotype was recovered from a human donor with low-grade glioma or glioblastoma, undergoing nonglioma brain surgery, or in good health (not recorded which). Sample: glioma tissue, nonneoplastic brain tissue, or PBMCs (not recorded which). The chain is built from TRBV20-1 and TRBJ2-4; TRBD1 aligns across 8 bases. The CDR3 DNA reads as TGCAGTGCTAGTGGACAGGGCACCACTCAGTACTTC. It yields the protein CSASGQGTTQYF.